Below, 24 T cell receptor beta chains from the same sample are listed, as sequenced in a study of CD8 T cells in ankylosing spondylitis. TCRdb fed the 5' RACE reads into MiXCR, producing one record per CDR3 protein. This repertoire shows some 840,000 distinct CDR3 sequences, 12% found once; its top ten account for about 0.5%. No antigen has been identified for these receptors. General study points: Apparently characteristic of ankylosing spondylitis blood was a TCR beta motif (roughly 8 highly homologous variants).

The sequenced sample consisted of blood, either unsorted or a sorted T cell fraction (not recorded which). The receptors derive from a male donor with ankylosing spondylitis.

This clonotype was counted many times. The chain combines TRBV29-1 with TRBJ2-7, with unresolved D. V was shortened by 4 bases and J by 2 bases, with 9 bases between the two germline ends. The CDR3 runs to 12 residues. Germline CDR1 SQVTM, CDR2 ANQGSEA. The CDR3 reads CSVGNGPYEQYF. The CDR3 DNA reads as TGCAGCGTTGGAAACGGACCCTACGAGCAGTACTTC.

The genes are TRBV29-1 and TRBJ2-5; tentatively, D is TRBD2 (5 bases). This CDR3 region has 13 residues. The V gene's germline CDR1 is SQVTM and CDR2 ANQGSEA. V was clipped by 3 bases and J by 5 bases, with 13 bases between them. The CDR3 DNA follows: TGCAGCGTTGACCGGGATTTCCTCGAGACCCAGTACTTC. Its protein product is CSVDRDFLETQYF.

This clonotype was counted many times. This chain uses TRBV12-3 or TRBV12-4 with TRBJ1-1; no firm D call. This CDR3 contains 15 residues. V lost 1 base and J 0 bases, leaving 9 bases between the germline ends. The CDR3 here is CASSLGFGMNTEAFF. The CDR3 coding sequence is TGTGCCAGCAGTTTAGGGTTCGGGATGAACACTGAAGCTTTCTTT.

This chain joins TRBV9 and TRBJ2-5; a weak D match, TRBD2 (6 bases). CDR3 length: 15 amino acids. V was clipped by 2 bases and J by 5 bases, with 16 bases between them. Per germline, CDR1 SGDLS and CDR2 YYNGEE. The DNA for the CDR3 is TGTGCCAGCAGCGTGATTGGCGGGGCGGGTGAGACCCAGTACTTC. This translates into CASSVIGGAGETQYF. Combining the CDR3 with reference TRBV9 and TRBJ2-5 gives the whole variable domain DSGVTQTPKHLITATGQRVTLRCSPRSGDLSVYWYQQSLDQGLQFLIQYYNGEERAKGNILERFSAQQFPDLHSELNLSSLELGDSALYFCASSVIGGAGETQYFGPGTRLLVL.

This clonotype has only a few counts. The chain couples TRBV20-1 to TRBJ1-2; D is unclear. This CDR3 contains 12 residues. Per germline, CDR1 DFQATT and CDR2 SNEGSKA (reference sequence). Trimming removed 2 bases at V and 6 bases at J, with 10 bases between. CDR3 loop: CSARRAFDGYTF. For the CDR3, the DNA is TGCAGTGCTAGAAGGGCCTTCGATGGCTACACCTTC.

The chain employs TRBV4-2 and TRBJ1-1, with D perhaps TRBD1 (5 bases). Germline lookup yields CDR1 LGHNA and CDR2 YNFKEQ. Trimming left V 0 bases short and J 5 bases short, with 13 bases between. This CDR3 contains 15 residues. The CDR3 DNA reads TGTGCCAGCAGCCAAGATGGAGCAGGGATGACTGAAGCTTTCTTT. Protein: CASSQDGAGMTEAFF.

The chain couples TRBV4-3 to TRBJ1-6, with 9 bases identical to TRBD1. The junction had 2 bases not matched to a gene; V was cut back by 0 bases and J by 8 bases. The CDR3 has 15 residues. Looked up from germline, CDR1 is LGHNA and CDR2 is YSLEER. CDR3 protein: CASSQDGTGHSPLHF. CDR3 DNA sequence: TGCGCCAGCAGCCAAGATGGGACAGGGCATTCACCCCTCCACTTT.

The V gene is TRBV5-1, the J gene TRBJ2-1; maybe TRBD2 (5 bases). V was clipped by 0 bases and J by 9 bases, with 16 bases between them. This CDR3 contains 15 residues. The germline V gene encodes CDR1 SGHRS and CDR2 YFSETQ. The CDR3 DNA sequence: TGCGCCAGCAGCTTGGCCGAGGGAACCCCCCTTGAGCAGTTCTTC. Amino acid sequence: CASSLAEGTPLEQFF.

The rearrangement joins TRBV24-1 to TRBJ2-1; no definite D call. Germline V lookup: CDR1 KGHDR, CDR2 SFDVKD. V was shortened by 6 bases and J by 3 bases, with 11 bases between the two germline ends. CDR3 length equals 14 residues. The CDR3 sequence: CATSNPRDYNEQFF. The CDR3 DNA sequence: TGTGCCACCAGTAACCCCCGAGACTACAATGAGCAGTTCTTC.

This clonotype came up a few times. This chain links TRBV5-8 with TRBJ1-5; 8 bases are shared with TRBD1. The CDR3 has 15 amino acids. Per germline, CDR1 SGHTS and CDR2 YDEGEE. V trimming: 2 bases; J trimming: 5 bases; junction bases outside the gene matches: 6. The CDR3 reads CASSFRQGWDQPQHF. For the CDR3, the DNA is TGTGCCAGCAGCTTTCGACAGGGGTGGGATCAGCCCCAGCATTTT. The full variable domain, completed using reference TRBV5-8 and TRBJ1-5, is EAGVTQSPTHLIKTRGQQATLRCSPISGHTSVYWYQQALGLGLQFLLWYDEGEERNRGNFPPRFSGRQFPNYSSELNVNALELEDSALYLCASSFRQGWDQPQHFGDGTRLSIL.

There are many counts of this clonotype. The V and J genes are TRBV20-1 and TRBJ1-1; no definite D call. Deletions cut 2 bases from V and 0 bases from J, with 7 bases between. This CDR3 is 13 amino acids long. CDR1 is DFQATT, CDR2 SNEGSKA, per germline (reference sequence). CDR3 in amino acids: CSARRDVNTEAFF. DNA for the CDR3: TGCAGTGCTAGACGAGACGTGAACACTGAAGCTTTCTTT.

The sample holds a few counts of this clonotype. The CDR3 DNA reads TGCAGTGCCACGGACAGATACAATGAGCAGTTCTTC. It codes for CSATDRYNEQFF. This chain links TRBV20-1 with TRBJ2-1, with D perhaps TRBD1 (6 bases). CDR1 and CDR2 from the germline V gene are DFQATT and SNEGSKA (reference sequence). V lost 6 bases and J lost 4, with 10 bases in between. The CDR3 runs to 12 residues.

This sequence joins TRBV6-1 and TRBJ1-1; D may be TRBD1 (6 bases). Per the germline V gene, CDR1 is MNHNS and CDR2 is SASEGT. The CDR3 spans 15 residues. V lost 6 bases to trimming and J lost 8 bases, with 22 bases between them. CDR3 sequence (DNA): TGTGCCAGCAGAGGGACCAGGACAGACTTAGGAGAAGCTTTCTTT. Its translation: CASRGTRTDLGEAFF.

Only a few counts were recorded for this clonotype. The rearrangement links TRBV11-1 to TRBJ1-1, with TRBD1 matching over 9 bases. J gave up 6 bases and V 5 bases, and 10 bases lay outside the gene matches. CDR3 length equals 15 residues. Germline CDR1 reads SGHAT; CDR2 reads FQDESV (reference sequence). The CDR3 DNA sequence: TGTGCCAGCAGCCCCTCAAGACAGGGGGTCCCTGAAGCTTTCTTT. Encoded protein: CASSPSRQGVPEAFF. Full variable domain (remainder filled in from reference TRBV11-1 and TRBJ1-1): EAEVAQSPRYKITEKSQAVAFWCDPISGHATLYWYRQILGQGPELLVQFQDESVVDDSQLPKDRFSAERLKGVDSTLKIQPAELGDSAMYLCASSPSRQGVPEAFFGQGTRLTVV.

This clonotype turned up a few times. V usage is TRBV5-1 and J usage is TRBJ1-2, with unresolved D. The CDR3 length is 13 residues. V dropped 3 bases and J dropped 4 bases, with 10 bases sitting between them. Germline CDR1 reads SGHRS; CDR2 reads YFSETQ. The CDR3 DNA follows: TGCGCCAGCAGCTCGGGAGAGGCCTATGGCTACACCTTC. Translating it yields CASSSGEAYGYTF.

This clonotype has a handful of counts. This sequence joins TRBV12-3 or TRBV12-4 and TRBJ2-1; TRBD1 matches at 9 bases. V trimming: 7 bases; J trimming: 2 bases; junction bases outside the gene matches: 6. The CDR3 consists of 15 residues. CDR3 in amino acids: CASTPGQGTYNEQFF. The CDR3 bases are TGTGCCAGCACCCCGGGACAGGGAACCTACAATGAGCAGTTCTTC.

The chain has TRBV5-5 and TRBJ2-7, with 8 bases lining up with TRBD1. Losses at the gene ends were 4 bases for V and 1 base for J; bases not matched to a gene: 10. The CDR3 is 16 residues long. Germline CDR1 reads SGHKS; CDR2 reads YYEKEE (reference sequence). The CDR3 nucleotides are TGTGCCAGCAGCCCCACTCAGGGGGCGCGTTCCTACGAGCAGTACTTC. Translating gives CASSPTQGARSYEQYF. Drawing the rest from reference TRBV5-5 and TRBJ2-7, the complete variable domain is DAGVTQSPTHLIKTRGQQVTLRCSPISGHKSVSWYQQVLGQGPQFIFQYYEKEERGRGNFPDRFSARQFPNYSSELNVNALLLGDSALYLCASSPTQGARSYEQYFGPGTRLTVT.

The chain joins TRBV7-2 to TRBJ2-1; 7 nucleotides align to TRBD1. Trimming removed 3 bases from V and 2 bases from J; junction bases left unmatched: 13. The germline gives CDR1 SGHTA, CDR2 FQGNSA. The CDR3 length is 18 residues. The CDR3 here is CASSLRIGTAYTYNEQFF. Written as DNA, the CDR3 is TGTGCCAGCAGCTTGCGTATTGGGACAGCATATACCTACAATGAGCAGTTCTTC.

Of note for this clonotype: Mismatch with germline at one junction end may stem from a read error. The chain uses TRBV20-1 and TRBJ2-3, with 9 nucleotides matching TRBD2. CDR3 size: 17 residues. The germline gives CDR1 DFQATT, CDR2 SNEGSKA (reference sequence). CDR3 nucleotide sequence: TGCTGTGCTAGAGACCCCTTCGGGCGGGGGGGTGGCGTTACGCAGTATTTT. It specifies CCARDPFGRGGGVTQYF.

V usage is TRBV18 and J usage is TRBJ1-6; TRBD1 might be the D (6 bases). This CDR3 has 15 residues. Germline V gene lookup returns CDR1 KGHSH and CDR2 LQKENI. V was clipped by 7 bases and J by 5 bases, with 15 bases between them. CDR3 coding DNA: TGTGCCAGCTTGCCTTCAGGACAGAATAATTCACCCCTCCACTTT. Protein: CASLPSGQNNSPLHF.

Points on this clonotype: One end of the junction does not line up with germline, which may come from a read error. The J gene is TRBJ2-6, the V gene TRBV20-1; D ambiguous. The germline CDR1 and CDR2 sequences are DFQATT and SNEGSKA (reference sequence). This CDR3 contains 13 residues. Written as DNA, the CDR3 is TGCAGTGCTAGGCCCCCTGGAGCCAACGTCCTGACTTTC. This encodes CSARPPGANVLTF.

The chain is built from TRBV18 and TRBJ2-7; D remains ambiguous. Trimming cost V 3 bases and J 3 bases, with 9 bases left between them. There are 13 residues in the CDR3. Germline assignment: CDR1 KGHSH and CDR2 LQKENI. CDR3 DNA sequence: TGTGCCAGCTCACCCAACTACCTCTACGAGCAGTACTTC. Residues: CASSPNYLYEQYF. The full variable domain, completed using reference TRBV18 and TRBJ2-7, is NAGVMQNPRHLVRRRGQEARLRCSPMKGHSHVYWYRQLPEEGLKFMVYLQKENIIDESGMPKERFSAEFPKEGPSILRIQQVVRGDSAAYFCASSPNYLYEQYFGPGTRLTVT.

This chain connects TRBV6-2 or TRBV6-3 to TRBJ1-2, with no clear D. The germline V and J ends were trimmed by 8 bases and 7 bases, with 11 bases remaining between them. Germline CDR1 reads MNHEY; CDR2 reads SVGEGT. This CDR3 spans 11 amino acids. CDR3 protein: CASGLGGGYTF. CDR3 in DNA: TGTGCCAGCGGCCTAGGCGGTGGCTACACCTTC.

This clonotype was recorded at least ten times. The rearrangement joins TRBV12-3 or TRBV12-4 to TRBJ2-1; TRBD1 matches at 7 bases. CDR3 size: 13 residues. With 5 bases clipped from V and 9 bases from J, the junction kept 7 bases outside the gene matches. CDR3 bases: TGTGCCAGCAGTCCGACCAGGGGGAGTGAGCAGTTCTTC. Amino acid sequence: CASSPTRGSEQFF.